These T cell receptor beta chains were read from a single sample in a study of T cell responses to AZD1222 COVID-19 vaccine. Here immunoSEQ multiplex PCR was the method, and the copy in TCRdb shows in-frame clones only, minus some. The repertoire includes some 58,000 clones, 88% of them detected once, and roughly 15% sits in the top ten. Sequenced material: peripheral blood, taken on day 0 of AZD1222 vaccination. These receptors were collected from an adult in good health. The CDR3 runs from the conserved cysteine through the conserved F or W. The D gene is left open where the match is weak. Some rows mark clone size as missing; the rest say once, few, many or name a class of expanded clone.

.,TRBJ1-2,TRBV6-5,.,TGTGCCAGCAGTTATTCCAAATTTTTATCTTATGGCTACACCTTC,CASSYSKFLSYGYTF
once,TRBJ2-2,TRBV5-1,TRBD1,TGCGCCAGCAGCCCCAGACAGGGGGCGCAACTAAACACCGGGGAGCTGTTTTTT,CASSPRQGAQLNTGELFF
.,TRBJ2-2,TRBV7-9,TRBD2,TGTGCCAGCAGTCCTGGGGGACTAGGTTACGAGCTGTTTTTT,CASSPGGLGYELFF
.,TRBJ1-1,TRBV28,.,TGTGCCAGCAGTTTACGACAGACGAACACTGAAGCTTTCTTT,CASSLRQTNTEAFF
once,TRBJ2-1,TRBV6-5,TRBD1,TGTGCCAGCAGATCCCAGGGACAGGTCTACAATGAGCAGTTCTTC,CASRSQGQVYNEQFF
.,TRBJ2-1,TRBV4-3,TRBD2,TGCGCCAGCAGCCTCGGACTAGCGGGAGGGGATGAGCAGTTCTTC,CASSLGLAGGDEQFF
.,TRBJ2-7,TRBV24-1,.,TGTGCCACCAGTGATACCGGGACTTCGACCTACGAGCAGTACTTC,CATSDTGTSTYEQYF
.,TRBJ2-4,TRBV11-2,TRBD2,TGTGCCAGCAGCTGGGACCAGCGGGAGGTAGCCAAAAACATTCAGTACTTC,CASSWDQREVAKNIQYF
.,TRBJ1-2,TRBV5-6,.,TGTGCCAGCAGCTTGTTGCGGGGAGCAGGCTATGGCTACACCTTC,CASSLLRGAGYGYTF
.,TRBJ2-5,TRBV19,.,TGTGCCAGCTCCGAGAGGCCCCGAGAGACCCAGTACTTC,CASSERPRETQYF
.,TRBJ2-7,TRBV24-1,TRBD1,TGTGCCACCAGTGATTTTGACAGGGCTCCCTACGAGCAGTACTTC,CATSDFDRAPYEQYF
.,TRBJ2-7,TRBV7-2,.,TGCTTAGCGGAGGGTACTAGGGGCTACGAGCAGTACTTC,CLAEGTRGYEQYF
.,TRBJ1-4,TRBV4-1,.,TGCGCCAGCAGCCCGATCGGGCGGGGGGCTGAAAAACTGTTTTTT,CASSPIGRGAEKLFF
.,TRBJ2-2,TRBV27,TRBD1,TGTGCCAGCAGTTTATCCCGGGACAGCGGGGAGCTGTTTTTT,CASSLSRDSGELFF
.,TRBJ2-1,TRBV6-5,TRBD2,TGTGCCAGCAGAGCGGGAGGGAGCAATGAGCAGTTCTTC,CASRAGGSNEQFF
.,TRBJ2-1,TRBV7-2,TRBD2,TGTGCCAGCAGCTTATTATCTAGCGGGAGGGGGAATGAGCAGTTCTTC,CASSLLSSGRGNEQFF
.,TRBJ1-4,TRBV12-3/TRBV12-4,.,TGTGCCAGCAGTCTCCCCCCGCGTGAAAAACTGTTTTTT,CASSLPPREKLFF
.,TRBJ1-1,TRBV5-4,TRBD1,TGTGCCAGCAGCTTCTATACTATACAGGGGGACACTGAAGCTTTCTTT,CASSFYTIQGDTEAFF
few,TRBJ1-6,TRBV27,TRBD1,TGTGCCAGCAGTAGAGACTACGGGACAGGAGCTTTTTCACCCCTCCACTTT,CASSRDYGTGAFSPLHF
.,TRBJ1-4,TRBV9,TRBD1,TGTGCCAGCAGCGTTTCTTGGACAGGCGGCGAACTGTTTTTT,CASSVSWTGGELFF
.,TRBJ2-2,TRBV29-1,.,TGCAGCGTGAGTGGACAGTTATCGAACACCGGGGAGCTGTTTTTT,CSVSGQLSNTGELFF
.,TRBJ1-2,TRBV5-4,.,TGTGCCAGCAGCTTCGGAGACTTCGGCTACACCTTC,CASSFGDFGYTF
.,TRBJ2-7,TRBV7-9,TRBD2,TGTGCCAGCAGCTCAAGCGGGAGGTCGAGAAACGAGCAGTACTTC,CASSSSGRSRNEQYF
.,TRBJ2-1,TRBV24-1,TRBD1,TGTGCCACCAGTCCTCAGACAGGGATTTACAATGAGCAGTTCTTC,CATSPQTGIYNEQFF
.,TRBJ2-5,TRBV27,.,TGTGCCAGCAGTTTACGTAGCACCTCCCAAGAGACCCAGTACTTC,CASSLRSTSQETQYF
few,TRBJ1-2,TRBV13,TRBD1,TGTGCCAGCAGCACCCCTCGGACAGGGGAAGCTAACTATGGCTACACCTTC,CASSTPRTGEANYGYTF
.,TRBJ1-6,TRBV5-1,TRBD1,TGCGCCAGCAGCCTGGACAGGGAACTTCCTAATTCACCCCTCCACTTT,CASSLDRELPNSPLHF
.,TRBJ2-3,TRBV11-3,.,TGTGCCAGCAGCTTGGACGGGACAGCGGGAGGCACAGATACGCAGTATTTT,CASSLDGTAGGTDTQYF
medium-sized,TRBJ2-1,TRBV6-4,TRBD2,TGTGCCAGCAGCGGGACTAGCGGGACTTCTCAGGAGCAGTTCTTC,CASSGTSGTSQEQFF
once,TRBJ1-4,TRBV2,.,TGTGCCAGCAGTGTCAGGGATTCTAATGAAAAACTGTTTTTT,CASSVRDSNEKLFF
once,TRBJ2-1,TRBV27,.,TGTGCCAGCAGTTTTGTGGTGGGACATGAGCAGTTCTTC,CASSFVVGHEQFF
.,TRBJ2-3,TRBV27,TRBD2,TGTGCCAGCAGTTTACTAGCGGGAGCTAGCACAGATACGCAGTATTTT,CASSLLAGASTDTQYF
.,TRBJ1-2,TRBV18,TRBD1,TGTGCCAGCTCATCGGTCCCCCCCGGGACAGCGTTAAACTATGGCTACACCTTC,CASSSVPPGTALNYGYTF
.,TRBJ2-1,TRBV28,TRBD2,TGTGCCAGCAGGCACCCAGGGACTAGCGGGGGATTGGGCTCCTACAATGAGCAGTTCTTC,CASRHPGTSGGLGSYNEQFF
.,TRBJ1-2,TRBV7-2,.,TGTGCCAGCTCGACAGTCAACTATGGCTACACCTTC,CASSTVNYGYTF
.,TRBJ2-3,TRBV5-6,TRBD2,TGTGCCAGCAGCTTAGCGGGAGCTAGCACAGATACGCAGTATTTT,CASSLAGASTDTQYF
.,TRBJ1-1,TRBV5-4,.,TGTGCCAGCAGCTTGCGGCATACTGAAGCTTTCTTT,CASSLRHTEAFF
few,TRBJ2-1,TRBV24-1,.,TGTGCCACCAGTGATTTGCTTTACCCCGAGCAGTTCTTC,CATSDLLYPEQFF
.,TRBJ1-5,TRBV7-8,.,TGTGCCAGCAGCTTACCGGGGGAGGAGCAGCCCCAGCATTTT,CASSLPGEEQPQHF
.,TRBJ1-1,TRBV7-9,.,TGTGCCAGCAACCCAACGGTACAGGGGAACACTGAAGCTTTCTTT,CASNPTVQGNTEAFF
.,TRBJ2-1,TRBV9,TRBD2,TGTGCCAGCAGCCCTTTGGGACTAGCGGGAGTAGGTGAGCAGTTCTTC,CASSPLGLAGVGEQFF
.,TRBJ2-2,TRBV29-1,.,TGCAGCGTCACCGTCCAGAGAGATGGTGCCGGGGAGCTGTTTTTT,CSVTVQRDGAGELFF
.,TRBJ2-2,TRBV2,.,TGTGCCAGCCGCGGGACTTCGAACACCGGGGAGCTGTTTTTT,CASRGTSNTGELFF
.,TRBJ2-3,TRBV4-1,TRBD1,TGCGCCAGCAGCCAAGATAGGATGACAGGGAGCACAGATACGCAGTATTTT,CASSQDRMTGSTDTQYF
.,TRBJ1-1,TRBV29-1,.,TGCTCGACGGGAGGGAACACTGAAGCTTTCTTT,CSTGGNTEAFF
.,TRBJ2-1,TRBV7-8,TRBD2,TGTGCCAGCAGCTTAGCGCAGACTAGCGGGAGAGAAAATGAGCAGTTCTTC,CASSLAQTSGRENEQFF
.,TRBJ2-3,TRBV7-8,.,TGTGCCAGCAGCTTAGTGGGGATGGGAGATACGCAGTATTTT,CASSLVGMGDTQYF
few,TRBJ2-2,TRBV4-2,.,TGTGCCAGCAGCCAAGAGGTGGGAGGGAACACCGGGGAGCTGTTTTTT,CASSQEVGGNTGELFF
.,TRBJ2-3,TRBV3-1/TRBV3-2,.,TGTGCCAGCAGCCTGCCGGGACTCTACACAGATACGCAGTATTTT,CASSLPGLYTDTQYF
.,TRBJ2-5,TRBV6-1,TRBD2,TGTGCCAGCAGTGTATCTGCAGGGCTAGCGGGACTAGGGACCCAGTACTTC,CASSVSAGLAGLGTQYF
.,TRBJ1-2,TRBV7-9,TRBD1,TGTGCCAGCAGCTTCAGGGGGAACTATGGCTACACCTTC,CASSFRGNYGYTF
once,TRBJ2-7,TRBV28,.,TGTGCCAGCAGGCGGGAAAGGAGTGTCTACGAGCAGTACTTC,CASRRERSVYEQYF
.,TRBJ1-1,TRBV19,.,TGTGCCAGTAGTATTGATTGGGGCGCGGTGAACACTGAAGCTTTCTTT,CASSIDWGAVNTEAFF
.,TRBJ1-6,TRBV6-5,.,TGTGCCAGCAGTTACCGGGGACCCAGGTGGTCACCCCTCCACTTT,CASSYRGPRWSPLHF
.,TRBJ2-7,TRBV11-3,TRBD2,TGTGCCAGCAGCTACCGGGAGGGCTCAGTCTACGAGCAGTACTTC,CASSYREGSVYEQYF